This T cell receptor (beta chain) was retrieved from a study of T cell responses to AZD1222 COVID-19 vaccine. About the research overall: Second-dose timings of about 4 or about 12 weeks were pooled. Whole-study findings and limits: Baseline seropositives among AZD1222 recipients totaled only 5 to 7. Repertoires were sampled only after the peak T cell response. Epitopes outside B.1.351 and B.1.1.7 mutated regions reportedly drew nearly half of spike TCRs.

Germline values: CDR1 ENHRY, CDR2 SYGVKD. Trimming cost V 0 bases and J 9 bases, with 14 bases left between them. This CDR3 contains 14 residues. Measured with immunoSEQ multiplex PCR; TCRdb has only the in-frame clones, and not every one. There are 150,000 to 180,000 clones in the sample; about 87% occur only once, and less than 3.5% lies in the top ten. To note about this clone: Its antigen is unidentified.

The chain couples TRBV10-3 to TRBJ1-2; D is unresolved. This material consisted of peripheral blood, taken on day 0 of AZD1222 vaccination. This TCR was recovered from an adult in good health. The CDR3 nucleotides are TGTGCCATCAGTGAGTCGACCCGAACCGATCGCTACACCTTC. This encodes CAISESTRTDRYTF.